These 11 T cell receptor beta chains were all obtained from the same sample, sequenced in a study of neurological immune-mediated disorders. In TCRdb, the 5' RACE reads were re-called with MiXCR into one record per CDR3 protein. The data contain about 46,000 distinct CDR3 sequences, roughly 4% of them seen just once; the ten biggest clones take up under 6.5%. What was sequenced was PBMCs. All receptors come from a woman aged 60-75 years with multiple sclerosis.

This clonotype was picked up many times. This rearrangement joins TRBV20-1 to TRBJ2-5, with D possibly TRBD2 on 5 matching bases. This CDR3 has 11 residues. V was cut by 6 bases and J by 3 bases, with 8 bases left in between. Germline-derived CDR1 and CDR2 are DFQATT and SNEGSKA (reference sequence). The CDR3 bases are TGCAGTGCGCGGACTGAAGAGACCCAGTACTTC. The encoded protein is CSARTEETQYF.

This clonotype was seen repeatedly, ten times or more. The rearrangement links TRBV20-1 to TRBJ2-5; D is perhaps TRBD1 (6 bases). This CDR3 has 13 amino acids. V dropped 7 bases and J dropped 5 bases, with 17 bases sitting between them. The germline V gene encodes CDR1 DFQATT and CDR2 SNEGSKA (reference sequence). The CDR3 sequence: CSVWTASSETQYF. The CDR3 bases are TGCAGTGTATGGACAGCGTCGTCGGAGACCCAGTACTTC.

There are a few counts of this clonotype. The germline gene is not matched at one end of the junction; a read error may be the cause. This chain links TRBV18 with TRBJ1-6, with D maybe TRBD1 (5 bases). The germline V gene has CDR1 KGHSH and CDR2 LQKENI. The CDR3 spans 12 residues. In nucleotides, the CDR3 is TGTGCCAGCTCAGACGGGGCTTCACCCCTCAACTTT. Its translation: CASSDGASPLNF. Full variable domain (missing parts from reference TRBV18 and TRBJ1-6): NAGVMQNPRHLVRRRGQEARLRCSPMKGHSHVYWYRQLPEEGLKFMVYLQKENIIDESGMPKERFSAEFPKEGPSILRIQQVVRGDSAAYFCASSDGASPLNFGNGTRLTVT.

This clonotype has just a few counts. The genes are TRBV2 and TRBJ1-4, with 9 bases lining up with TRBD1. This CDR3 region has 14 residues. Germline CDR1 and CDR2: SNHLY and FYNNEI. V was pared by 8 bases and J by 6 bases, with 7 bases of the junction left unmatched. DNA for the CDR3: TGTGCCAGCTCCCCAGACAGGGGGGATGAAAAACTGTTTTTT. Its protein is CASSPDRGDEKLFF.

This clonotype has ten or more counts. J is TRBJ1-2 and V is TRBV20-1; D gene uncertain. The germline gives CDR1 DFQATT, CDR2 SNEGSKA (reference sequence). This CDR3 contains 12 residues. V dropped 6 bases and J dropped 8 bases, with 16 bases sitting between them. The CDR3 region is CSAPGLPRGYTF. CDR3 nucleotides: TGCAGTGCCCCGGGCCTCCCCCGAGGCTACACCTTC.

The sample holds a few counts of this clonotype. The conserved phenylalanine or tryptophan normally closing the CDR3 is absent here, so this likely arose from a read error. This chain connects TRBV6-6 to TRBJ2-7; D remains unclear. Germline CDR1 reads MNHNY; CDR2 reads SVGAGI (reference sequence). The CDR3 spans 13 residues. Trimming pared 7 bases from V and 0 bases from J, leaving 10 bases between. The CDR3, as DNA: TGTGCCAGCACCCCGGGTTACTCCTACGAGCAGTACTGC. It yields the protein CASTPGYSYEQYC.

This clonotype has a handful of counts. The chain uses TRBV5-1 and TRBJ2-1; the D gene is possibly TRBD1 (6 bases). With 4 bases removed from V and 1 base from J, the gap between germline ends came to 15 bases. Germline V gene lookup returns CDR1 SGHRS and CDR2 YFSETQ. The CDR3 is 16 amino acids. In DNA form, the CDR3 reads TGCGCCAGCAGCCCTATACAGGGCGGGTCCTACAATGAGCAGTTCTTC. Translation gives CASSPIQGGSYNEQFF. The full variable domain, in which reference TRBV5-1 and TRBJ2-1 provide the parts outside the CDR3, is KAGVTQTPRYLIKTRGQQVTLSCSPISGHRSVSWYQQTPGQGLQFLFEYFSETQRNKGNFPGRFSGRQFSNSRSEMNVSTLELGDSALYLCASSPIQGGSYNEQFFGPGTRLTVL.

Of note for this clonotype: One junction end disagrees with the germline gene, perhaps due to a read error. The chain recombines TRBV5-1 with TRBJ1-6; TRBD1 might be the D (5 bases). CDR1 SGHRS and CDR2 YFSETQ come from the germline V gene. This CDR3 region has 15 residues. This chain's CDR3 is CASSLSGGVGSPLHF. The CDR3 DNA sequence: TGCGCCAGCAGCCTCAGTGGGGGGGTCGGTTCACCCCTACACTTT.

A few counts support this clonotype. The rearrangement links TRBV24-1 to TRBJ2-3; a possible D gene is TRBD1 (8 bases). Deletions cut 1 base from V and 3 bases from J, with 16 bases between. The CDR3 is 17 residues long. Looked up from germline, CDR1 is KGHDR and CDR2 is SFDVKD. DNA of the CDR3: TGTGCCACCAGTGATTTCCCCACAGGGGGAGGGACAGATACGCAGTATTTT. It encodes CATSDFPTGGGTDTQYF.

As concerns this clonotype: The junction does not match germline at one end; this may be a read error. The DNA of the CDR3 is TGTGCCAGCAGCTTGCCAGCAAGGAGCTATAGCAATCAGCCCCAGAATTTT. The encoded protein is CASSLPARSYSNQPQNF. The chain combines TRBV5-6 with TRBJ1-5; D gene uncertain. This CDR3 is built from 17 residues. Germline V gives CDR1 SGHDT, CDR2 YYEEEE.

This clonotype has ten or more counts. This rearrangement joins TRBV20-1 to TRBJ2-2; 10 bases line up with TRBD2. The V segment lost 2 bases and the J segment 4 bases; nucleotides outside the gene matches: 4. The CDR3 sequence is 15 residues long. The germline V gene encodes CDR1 DFQATT and CDR2 SNEGSKA (reference sequence). CDR3 sequence (DNA): TGCAGTGCTAGAAAGACTAGCGGGTTCACCGGGGAGCTGTTTTTT. Translating it yields CSARKTSGFTGELFF.